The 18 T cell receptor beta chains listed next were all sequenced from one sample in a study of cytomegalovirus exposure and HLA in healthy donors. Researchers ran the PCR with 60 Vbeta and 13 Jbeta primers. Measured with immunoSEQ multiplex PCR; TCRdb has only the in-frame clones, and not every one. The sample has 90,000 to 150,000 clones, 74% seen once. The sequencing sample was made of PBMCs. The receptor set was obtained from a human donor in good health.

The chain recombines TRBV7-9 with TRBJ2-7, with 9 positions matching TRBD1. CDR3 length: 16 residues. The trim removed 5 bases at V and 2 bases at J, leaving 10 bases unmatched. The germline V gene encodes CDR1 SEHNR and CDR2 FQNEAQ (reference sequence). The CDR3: CASSQQGAPGPYEQYF. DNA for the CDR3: TGTGCCAGCAGCCAACAGGGGGCCCCAGGCCCCTACGAGCAGTACTTC.

CDR3 in amino acids: CASTPGQEAFGGYTF. The CDR3 DNA reads as TGTGCCAGCACCCCTGGACAAGAAGCTTTCGGTGGCTACACCTTC. This rearrangement joins TRBV5-4 to TRBJ1-2, with D possibly matching TRBD1 (5 bases). Per germline, CDR1 SGHNT and CDR2 YYREEE (reference sequence). V was trimmed by 6 bases and J by 7 bases, leaving 22 bases between them. This CDR3 is 15 amino acids long. Full variable domain (remainder filled in from reference TRBV5-4 and TRBJ1-2): ETGVTQSPTHLIKTRGQQVTLRCSSQSGHNTVSWYQQALGQGPQFIFQYYREEENGRGNFPPRFSGLQFPNYSSELNVNALELDDSALYLCASTPGQEAFGGYTFGSGTRLTVV.

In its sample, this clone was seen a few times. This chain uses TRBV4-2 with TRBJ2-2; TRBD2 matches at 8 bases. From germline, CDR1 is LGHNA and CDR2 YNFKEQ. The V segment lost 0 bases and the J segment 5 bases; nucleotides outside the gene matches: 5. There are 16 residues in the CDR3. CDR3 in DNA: TGTGCCAGCAGCCAAGAAGGCGCTAGCGGGACCGGGGAGCTGTTTTTT. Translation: CASSQEGASGTGELFF.

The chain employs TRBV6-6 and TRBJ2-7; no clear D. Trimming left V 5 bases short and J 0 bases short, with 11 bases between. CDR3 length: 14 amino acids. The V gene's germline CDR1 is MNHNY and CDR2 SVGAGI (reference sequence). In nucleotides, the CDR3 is TGTGCCAGCAGTCTCGCGACTGGCTCCTACGAGCAGTACTTC. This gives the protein CASSLATGSYEQYF.

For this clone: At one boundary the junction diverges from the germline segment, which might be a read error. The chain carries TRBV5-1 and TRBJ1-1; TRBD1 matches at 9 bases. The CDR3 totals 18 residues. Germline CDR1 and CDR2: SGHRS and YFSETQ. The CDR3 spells CASRLGGTGTGLFNEAFF. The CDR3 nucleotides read TGCGCCAGCAGGTTGGGGGGAACCGGGACAGGGTTGTTTAATGAAGCTTTCTTT.

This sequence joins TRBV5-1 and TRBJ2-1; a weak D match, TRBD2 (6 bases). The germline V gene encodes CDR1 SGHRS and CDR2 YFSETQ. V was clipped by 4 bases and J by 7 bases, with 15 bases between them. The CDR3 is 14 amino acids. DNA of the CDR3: TGCGCCAGCAGCCTATCCGGGACTCTTAATGAGCAGTTCTTC. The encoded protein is CASSLSGTLNEQFF.

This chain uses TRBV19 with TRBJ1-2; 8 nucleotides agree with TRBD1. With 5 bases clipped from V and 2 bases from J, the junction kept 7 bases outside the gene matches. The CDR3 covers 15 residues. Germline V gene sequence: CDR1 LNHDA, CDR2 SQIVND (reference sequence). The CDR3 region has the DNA TGTGCCAGTAGTCCGCGACAGGGGTCCAACTATGGCTACACCTTC. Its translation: CASSPRQGSNYGYTF.

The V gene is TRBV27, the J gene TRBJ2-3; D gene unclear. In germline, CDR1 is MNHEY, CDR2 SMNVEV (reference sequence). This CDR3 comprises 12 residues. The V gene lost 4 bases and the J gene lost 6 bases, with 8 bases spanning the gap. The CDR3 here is CASSSDLDTQYF. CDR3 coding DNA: TGTGCCAGCAGTTCAGACTTGGATACGCAGTATTTT.

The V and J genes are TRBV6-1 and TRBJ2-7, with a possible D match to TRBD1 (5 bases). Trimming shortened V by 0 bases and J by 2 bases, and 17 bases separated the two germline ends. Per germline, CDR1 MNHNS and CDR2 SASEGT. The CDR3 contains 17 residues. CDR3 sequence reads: CASSEATRPGNTYEQYF. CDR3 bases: TGTGCCAGCAGTGAAGCAACCCGTCCAGGGAACACCTACGAGCAGTACTTC.

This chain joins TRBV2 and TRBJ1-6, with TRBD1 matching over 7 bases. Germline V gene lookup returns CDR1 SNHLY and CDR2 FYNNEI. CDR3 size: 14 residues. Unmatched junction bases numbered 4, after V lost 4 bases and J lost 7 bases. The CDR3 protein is CASSVLQGNSPLHF. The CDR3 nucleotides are TGTGCCAGCAGTGTTCTACAGGGGAATTCACCCCTCCACTTT.

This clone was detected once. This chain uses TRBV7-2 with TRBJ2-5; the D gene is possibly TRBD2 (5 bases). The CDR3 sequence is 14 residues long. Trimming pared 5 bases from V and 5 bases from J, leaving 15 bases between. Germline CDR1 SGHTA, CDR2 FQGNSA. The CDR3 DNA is TGTGCCAGCAGCCAAGAGGTCGGGAAGGAGACCCAGTACTTC. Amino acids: CASSQEVGKETQYF.

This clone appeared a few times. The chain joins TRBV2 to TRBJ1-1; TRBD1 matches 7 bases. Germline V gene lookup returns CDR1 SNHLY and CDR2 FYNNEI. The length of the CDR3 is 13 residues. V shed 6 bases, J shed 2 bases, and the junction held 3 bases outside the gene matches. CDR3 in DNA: TGTGCCAGCAGGGGACAGTTAAACACTGAAGCTTTCTTT. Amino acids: CASRGQLNTEAFF.

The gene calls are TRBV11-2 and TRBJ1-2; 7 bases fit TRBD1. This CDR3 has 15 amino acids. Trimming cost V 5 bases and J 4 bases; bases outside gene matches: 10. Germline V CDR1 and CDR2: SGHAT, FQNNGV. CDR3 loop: CASSEDRAPSYGYTF. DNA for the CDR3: TGTGCCAGCAGCGAAGACAGGGCGCCATCCTATGGCTACACCTTC. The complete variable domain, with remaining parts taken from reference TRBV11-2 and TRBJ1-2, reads EAGVAQSPRYKIIEKRQSVAFWCNPISGHATLYWYQQILGQGPKLLIQFQNNGVVDDSQLPKDRFSAERLKGVDSTLKIQPAKLEDSAVYLCASSEDRAPSYGYTFGSGTRLTVV.

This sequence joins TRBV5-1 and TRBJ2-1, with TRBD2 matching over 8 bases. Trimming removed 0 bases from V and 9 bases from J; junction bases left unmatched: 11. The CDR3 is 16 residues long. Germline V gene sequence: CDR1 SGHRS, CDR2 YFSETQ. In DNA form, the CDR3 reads TGCGCCAGCAGCTTGGACTTTGGCGGGGGGCGGGGTGAGCAGTTCTTC. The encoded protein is CASSLDFGGGRGEQFF.

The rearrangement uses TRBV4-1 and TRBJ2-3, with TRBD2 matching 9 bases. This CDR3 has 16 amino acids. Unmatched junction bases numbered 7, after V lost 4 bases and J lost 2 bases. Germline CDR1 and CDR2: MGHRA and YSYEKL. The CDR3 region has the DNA TGCGCCAGCAGCCCCCATTGGACTAGCGACACAGATACGCAGTATTTT. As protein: CASSPHWTSDTDTQYF.

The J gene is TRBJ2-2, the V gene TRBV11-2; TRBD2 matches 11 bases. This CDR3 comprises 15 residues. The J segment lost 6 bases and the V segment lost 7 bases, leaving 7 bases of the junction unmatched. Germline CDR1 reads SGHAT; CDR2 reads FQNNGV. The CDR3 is CASTYLAGGPGELFF. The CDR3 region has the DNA TGTGCCAGCACCTATCTAGCGGGGGGTCCCGGGGAGCTGTTTTTT.

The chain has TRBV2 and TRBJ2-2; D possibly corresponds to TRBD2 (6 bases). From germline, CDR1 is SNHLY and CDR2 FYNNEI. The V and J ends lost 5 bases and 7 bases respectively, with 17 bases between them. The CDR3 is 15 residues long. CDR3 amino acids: CASSPTTSEGGELFF. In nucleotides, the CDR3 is TGTGCCAGCAGTCCGACAACCTCGGAGGGCGGGGAGCTGTTTTTT.

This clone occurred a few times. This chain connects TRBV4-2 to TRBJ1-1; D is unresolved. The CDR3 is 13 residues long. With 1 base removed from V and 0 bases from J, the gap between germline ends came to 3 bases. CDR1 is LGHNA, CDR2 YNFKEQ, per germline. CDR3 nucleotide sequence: TGTGCCAGCAGCCAAGTAGTGAACACTGAAGCTTTCTTT. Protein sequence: CASSQVVNTEAFF.